This T cell receptor (beta chain) emerged from a study of T-cell reconstitution after alpha-beta-depleted transplantation in children. Broader study findings: Several hundred expanded graft clones reportedly supplied alpha-beta T cells about two months after transplant. One year after transplant, T-cell counts and diversity came mostly from newly produced T cells.

A few counts support this clonotype. Its target is not known. Unique molecular identifiers were incorporated when the TCRbeta library was constructed. Each CDR3 protein is one row after TCRdb ran MiXCR on the PCR reads. The sample yields about 980,000 distinct CDR3 sequences, 25% to 35% seen once. CDR1 and CDR2 from the germline V gene are LGHDT and YNNKEL (reference sequence). J gave up 7 bases and V 4 bases, and 10 bases lay outside the gene matches. The CDR3 is 15 amino acids. This chain joins TRBV3-1 and TRBJ2-1; 7 bases align to TRBD1. The sequence derives from a boy younger than two who had a stem cell transplant for SCID, so the T cells may come from the graft donor. The sample consisted of PBMCs, mostly from graft donor cells, taken 360 days after TCRalphabeta/CD19-depleted stem cell transplant. The CDR3 region is CASSPIHRGKNEQFF. The CDR3 DNA reads TGTGCCAGCAGCCCCATCCACAGGGGCAAGAATGAGCAGTTCTTC.